This T cell receptor beta chain was recovered during a study of blood T cell repertoires in COVID-19. This CDR3 spans 12 amino acids. CDR1 is MNHEY and CDR2 is SVGAGI in the germline V gene. With V trimmed by 11 bases and J by 7 bases, 10 bases remained unmatched. Some clones are missing from TCRdb's copy, which holds only in-frame ones; the method was immunoSEQ multiplex PCR. The repertoire holds 250,000 or so clones, with under 95% as singletons. The sequence was collected from a man aged 40-50 years who had been exposed to COVID-19. Input material: PBMCs or T cells enriched from blood (not recorded which). The chain employs TRBV6-5 and TRBJ1-2; TRBD1 matches at 7 bases. The CDR3 protein is CASSDRVRGYTF. The CDR3 DNA reads as TGTGCCTCCTCAGACAGGGTTCGTGGCTACACCTTC.